This T cell receptor (beta chain) was profiled in a study of blood T cell repertoires in COVID-19. For this clone: The sample carries other DNA sequences with the same CDR3.

In the authors' methods: How many nucleated cells were present was estimated from reference gene primer amplification. Assay: immunoSEQ multiplex PCR; the TCRdb copy retains only in-frame clones and omits some. The V and J calls and the clone size are those of that table, but D and trimming were determined from the DNA. The table shows 250,000 to 400,000 clones, with 90% occurring only once. The CDR3 is made up of 13 amino acids. V dropped 0 bases and J dropped 5 bases, with 7 bases sitting between them. Germline V gives CDR1 MNHEY, CDR2 SVGAGI. Material: PBMCs or T cells enriched from blood (not recorded which). V is TRBV6-5 and J is TRBJ1-1; tentative D call: TRBD1 (5 bases). The receptor was derived from a man aged 55 to 70 who had recovered from COVID-19. CDR3 nucleotides: TGTGCCAGCAGTTACTCGGGGGGAACTGAAGCTTTCTTT. Its translation is CASSYSGGTEAFF.